The source of this T cell receptor beta chain is a study of OX40 agonist ivuxolimab in advanced cancers. Study in general: Males comprised about 84% of the group, whose mean age was approximately 62 years (range roughly 20 to 90). Study outcomes and limitations: Certain nonresponders additionally had low normalized T-cell clonal expansion. The investigators did not determine what antigen specificity the expanded peripheral T cells had.

Blood got drawn at baseline, again on cycle 4 day 1, and then on cycle 7 day 1. The trim removed 0 bases at V and 4 bases at J, leaving 7 bases unmatched. The CDR3 consists of 16 residues. Germline V CDR1 and CDR2: SGHRS, YFSETQ. Concerning this clone itself: Its antigen is still unknown.

Produced via immunoSEQ multiplex PCR; TCRdb's table is partial and in-frame only. This table holds approximately 90,000 clones, around 85% found once. The sequence derives from an adult with an advanced solid tumor such as melanoma, head and neck, liver or kidney cancer. This chain uses TRBV5-1 with TRBJ2-3; 8 bases map to TRBD2. Sequencing was performed on CD4+ or CD8+ T cells sorted from blood, taken in a trial of the OX40 agonist ivuxolimab. The CDR3, as DNA: TGCGCCAGCAGCTTGGACCGGGAGGGCCGAGCAGATACGCAGTATTTT. As protein: CASSLDREGRADTQYF.